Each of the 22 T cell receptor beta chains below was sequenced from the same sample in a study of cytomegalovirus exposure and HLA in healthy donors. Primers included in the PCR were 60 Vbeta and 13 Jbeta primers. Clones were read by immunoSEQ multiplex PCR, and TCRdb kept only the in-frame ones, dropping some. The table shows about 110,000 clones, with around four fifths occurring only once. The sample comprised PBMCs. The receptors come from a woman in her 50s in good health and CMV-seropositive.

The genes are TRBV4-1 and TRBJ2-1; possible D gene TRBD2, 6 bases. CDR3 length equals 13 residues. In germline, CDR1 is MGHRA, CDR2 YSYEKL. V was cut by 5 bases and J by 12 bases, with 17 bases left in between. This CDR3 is CASSTVRGSGQFF. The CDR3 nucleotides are TGCGCCAGCAGCACTGTAAGGGGTAGCGGGCAGTTCTTC.

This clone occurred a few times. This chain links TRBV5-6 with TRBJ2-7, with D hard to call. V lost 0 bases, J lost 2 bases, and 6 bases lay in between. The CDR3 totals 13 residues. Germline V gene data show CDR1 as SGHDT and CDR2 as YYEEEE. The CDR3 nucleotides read TGTGCCAGCAGCTTGGGAGTGGCCTACGAGCAGTACTTC. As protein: CASSLGVAYEQYF.

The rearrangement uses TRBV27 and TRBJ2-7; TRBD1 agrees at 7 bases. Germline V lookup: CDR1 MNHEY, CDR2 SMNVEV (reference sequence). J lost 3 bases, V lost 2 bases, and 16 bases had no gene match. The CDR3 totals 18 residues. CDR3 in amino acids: CASSLKGPRGGVLYEQYF. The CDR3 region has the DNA TGTGCCAGCAGTTTAAAAGGCCCACGAGGGGGCGTACTCTACGAGCAGTACTTC.

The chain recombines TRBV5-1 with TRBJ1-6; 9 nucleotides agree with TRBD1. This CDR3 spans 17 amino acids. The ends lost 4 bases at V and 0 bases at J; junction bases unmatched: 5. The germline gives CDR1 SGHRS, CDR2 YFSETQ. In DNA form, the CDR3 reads TGCGCCAGCAGCCCGGGACAGGGAAGCTCCTATAATTCACCCCTCCACTTT. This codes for CASSPGQGSSYNSPLHF.

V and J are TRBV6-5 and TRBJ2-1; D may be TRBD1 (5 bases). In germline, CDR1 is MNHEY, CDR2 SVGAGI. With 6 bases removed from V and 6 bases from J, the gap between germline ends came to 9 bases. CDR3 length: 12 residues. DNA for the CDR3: TGTGCCAGCAGCGTCGACAGCAATGAGCAGTTCTTC. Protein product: CASSVDSNEQFF.

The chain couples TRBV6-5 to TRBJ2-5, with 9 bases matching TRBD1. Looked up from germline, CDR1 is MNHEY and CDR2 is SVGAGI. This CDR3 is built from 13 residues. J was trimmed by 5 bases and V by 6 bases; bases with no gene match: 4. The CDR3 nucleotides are TGTGCCAGCAGGGGGACAGGGTGGGAGACCCAGTACTTC. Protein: CASRGTGWETQYF.

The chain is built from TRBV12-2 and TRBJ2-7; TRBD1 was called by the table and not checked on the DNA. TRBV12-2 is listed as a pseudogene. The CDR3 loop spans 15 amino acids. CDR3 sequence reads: CASRTRKGAEGEQYF. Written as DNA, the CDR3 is TGTGCAAGTCGCACCCGTAAGGGGGCTGAGGGCGAGCAGTACTTC.

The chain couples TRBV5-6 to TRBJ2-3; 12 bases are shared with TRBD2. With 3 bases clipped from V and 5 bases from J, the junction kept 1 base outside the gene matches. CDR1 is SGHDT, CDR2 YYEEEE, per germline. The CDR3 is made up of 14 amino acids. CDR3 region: CASSSTSGGDTQYF. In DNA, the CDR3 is TGTGCCAGCAGCTCGACTAGCGGGGGAGATACGCAGTATTTT.

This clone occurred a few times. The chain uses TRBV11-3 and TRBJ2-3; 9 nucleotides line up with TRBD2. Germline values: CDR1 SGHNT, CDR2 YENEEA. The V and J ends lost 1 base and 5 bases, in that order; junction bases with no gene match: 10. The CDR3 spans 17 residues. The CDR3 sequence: CASSLGAPGLAGDTQYF. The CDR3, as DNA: TGTGCCAGCAGCTTAGGCGCCCCGGGACTAGCAGGAGATACGCAGTATTTT.

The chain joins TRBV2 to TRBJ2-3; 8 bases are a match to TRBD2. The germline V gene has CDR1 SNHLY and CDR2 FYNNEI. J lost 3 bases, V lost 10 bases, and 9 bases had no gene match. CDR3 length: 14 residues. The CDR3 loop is CATGLAAGTDTQYF. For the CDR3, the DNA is TGTGCCACCGGACTAGCAGCGGGAACAGATACGCAGTATTTT.

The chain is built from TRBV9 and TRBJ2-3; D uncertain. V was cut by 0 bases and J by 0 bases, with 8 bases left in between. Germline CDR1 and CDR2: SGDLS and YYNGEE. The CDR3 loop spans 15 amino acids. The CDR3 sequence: CASSVADFSTDTQYF. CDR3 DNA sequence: TGTGCCAGCAGCGTAGCAGACTTTAGCACAGATACGCAGTATTTT. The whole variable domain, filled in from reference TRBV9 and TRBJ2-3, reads DSGVTQTPKHLITATGQRVTLRCSPRSGDLSVYWYQQSLDQGLQFLIQYYNGEERAKGNILERFSAQQFPDLHSELNLSSLELGDSALYFCASSVADFSTDTQYFGPGTRLTVL.

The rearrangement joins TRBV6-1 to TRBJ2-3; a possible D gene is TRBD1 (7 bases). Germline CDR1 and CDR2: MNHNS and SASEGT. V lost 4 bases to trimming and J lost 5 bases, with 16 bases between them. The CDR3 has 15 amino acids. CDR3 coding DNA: TGTGCCAGCAGTGTCTCAGGGGGAGGTAGAGATACGCAGTATTTT. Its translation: CASSVSGGGRDTQYF.

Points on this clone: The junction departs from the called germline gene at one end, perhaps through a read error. CDR3 sequence: CSSSKDSYEQYF. The CDR3 region has the DNA TGTTCCAGCAGTAAAGACAGCTACGAGCAGTACTTC. This chain joins TRBV7-9 and TRBJ2-7, with a tentative D call TRBD1 (5 bases). Germline CDR1 and CDR2: SEHNR and FQNEAQ (reference sequence). The CDR3 consists of 12 residues.

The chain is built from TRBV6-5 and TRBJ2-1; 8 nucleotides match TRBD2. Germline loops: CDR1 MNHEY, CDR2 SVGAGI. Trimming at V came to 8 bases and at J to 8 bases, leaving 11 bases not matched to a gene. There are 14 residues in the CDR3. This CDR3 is CASAGLASRDEQFF. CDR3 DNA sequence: TGTGCCAGCGCCGGACTAGCTAGTAGGGATGAGCAGTTCTTC.

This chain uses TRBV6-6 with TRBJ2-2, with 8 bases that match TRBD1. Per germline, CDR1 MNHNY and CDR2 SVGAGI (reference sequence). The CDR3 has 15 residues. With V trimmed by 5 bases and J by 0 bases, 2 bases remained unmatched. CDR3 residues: CASSRDRPNTGELFF. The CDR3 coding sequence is TGTGCCAGCAGTCGGGACAGGCCGAACACCGGGGAGCTGTTTTTT.

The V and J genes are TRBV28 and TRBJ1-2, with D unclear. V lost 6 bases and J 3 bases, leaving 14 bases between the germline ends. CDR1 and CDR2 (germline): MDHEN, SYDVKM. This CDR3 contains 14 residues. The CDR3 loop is CASSSQGAHYGYTF. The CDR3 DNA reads TGTGCCAGCAGCTCACAAGGAGCCCACTATGGCTACACCTTC.

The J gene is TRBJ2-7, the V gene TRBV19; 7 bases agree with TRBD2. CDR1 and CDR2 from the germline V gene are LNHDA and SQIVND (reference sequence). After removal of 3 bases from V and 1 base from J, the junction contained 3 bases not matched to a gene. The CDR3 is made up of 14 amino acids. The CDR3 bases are TGTGCCAGTAGTATTGCGGGAGAGTCCTACGAGCAGTACTTC. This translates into CASSIAGESYEQYF.

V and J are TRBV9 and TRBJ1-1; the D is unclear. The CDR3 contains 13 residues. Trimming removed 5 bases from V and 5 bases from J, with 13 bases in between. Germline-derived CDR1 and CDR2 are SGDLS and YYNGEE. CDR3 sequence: CASSPQGRTEAFF. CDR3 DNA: TGTGCCAGCAGTCCCCAAGGGAGGACTGAAGCTTTCTTT.

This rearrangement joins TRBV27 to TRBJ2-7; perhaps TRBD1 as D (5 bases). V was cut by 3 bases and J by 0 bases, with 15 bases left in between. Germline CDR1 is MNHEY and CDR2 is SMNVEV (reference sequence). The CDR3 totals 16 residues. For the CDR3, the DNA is TGTGCCAGCAGTTTCCTAGGGGCCACCAGCTCCTACGAGCAGTACTTC. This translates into CASSFLGATSSYEQYF.

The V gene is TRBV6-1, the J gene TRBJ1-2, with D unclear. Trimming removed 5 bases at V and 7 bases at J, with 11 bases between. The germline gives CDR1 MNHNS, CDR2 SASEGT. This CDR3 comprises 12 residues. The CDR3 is CASSSTRGGYTF. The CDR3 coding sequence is TGTGCCAGCAGTTCTACACGGGGTGGCTACACCTTC.

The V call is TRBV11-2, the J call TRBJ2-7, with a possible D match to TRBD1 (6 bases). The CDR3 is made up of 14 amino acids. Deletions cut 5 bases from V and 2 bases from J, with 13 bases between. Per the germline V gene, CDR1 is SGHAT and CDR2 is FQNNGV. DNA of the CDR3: TGTGCCAGCAGCGCTACGACAGGAACCTACGAGCAGTACTTC. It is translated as CASSATTGTYEQYF.

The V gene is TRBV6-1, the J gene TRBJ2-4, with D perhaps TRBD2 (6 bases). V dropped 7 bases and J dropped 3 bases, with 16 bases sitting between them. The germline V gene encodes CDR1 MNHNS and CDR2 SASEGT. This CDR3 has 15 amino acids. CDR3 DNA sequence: TGTGCCAGCATTGGGGCTCGACTAGGCAAAAACATTCAGTACTTC. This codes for CASIGARLGKNIQYF.